This T cell receptor (beta chain) was retrieved from a study of blood T cell repertoires in COVID-19. At the level of the study: Acute and convalescent COVID-19 specimens originated in the United States, Italy and Spain. From T cells, B-cell-depleted T cells, or PBMCs came the material, which was cDNA or gDNA.

This CDR3 is 16 amino acids long. Germline lookup yields CDR1 SGHDT and CDR2 YYEEEE. With 0 bases removed from V and 2 bases from J, the gap between germline ends came to 13 bases. For recovered donors of Cohort 3, there were two negative PCRs, clearance, or symptom resolution. The table came from immunoSEQ multiplex PCR; TCRdb's copy has only in-frame clones and leaves some out. The table includes 250,000 to 350,000 clones, 87% detected once. This TCR was sampled from a woman younger than 35 who had recovered from COVID-19. The material sequenced was PBMCs or T cells enriched from blood (not recorded which). The rearrangement links TRBV5-6 to TRBJ2-3; no definite D call. The CDR3 is CASSLGAAIFTDTQYF. The CDR3 DNA follows: TGTGCCAGCAGCTTGGGGGCAGCTATTTTCACAGATACGCAGTATTTT.